This T cell receptor (beta chain) was documented in a study of T cell repertoires in cytomegalovirus infection. As for this clonotype: Its specificity is unknown.

TCRdb reprocessed the reads with MiXCR, giving one entry per CDR3 protein. The data show 310,000 or so distinct CDR3 sequences, just under 25% seen once. This CDR3 is 17 amino acids long. V lost 0 bases to trimming and J lost 4 bases; unmatched junction nucleotides: 9. Germline V gene data show CDR1 as MNHEY and CDR2 as SVGAGI. The chain has TRBV6-5 and TRBJ2-1, with 7 bases aligning to TRBD2. The clonotype comes from a human donor in good health (CMV status not recorded). Some clones in this sample may be carry-over from other donors' samples. The material was cultured PBMCs, obtained from culture after CMV antigen stimulation. The DNA for the CDR3 is TGTGCCAGCAGTTACTCAGCCCCGGCTAGCGGATACAATGAGCAGTTCTTC. It yields the protein CASSYSAPASGYNEQFF.